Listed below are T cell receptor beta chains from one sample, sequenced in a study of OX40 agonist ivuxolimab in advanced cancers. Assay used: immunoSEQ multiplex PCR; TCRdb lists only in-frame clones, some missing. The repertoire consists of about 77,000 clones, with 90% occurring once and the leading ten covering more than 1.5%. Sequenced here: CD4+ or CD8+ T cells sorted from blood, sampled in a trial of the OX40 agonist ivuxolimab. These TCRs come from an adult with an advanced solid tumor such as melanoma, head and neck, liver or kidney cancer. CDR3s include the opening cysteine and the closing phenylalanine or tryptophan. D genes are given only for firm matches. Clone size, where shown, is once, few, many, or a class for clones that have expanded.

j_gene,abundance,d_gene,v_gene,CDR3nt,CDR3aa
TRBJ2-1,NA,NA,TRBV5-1,TGCGCCGGCAGCTTGTCGGTAAGCTCCTACAATGAGCAGTTCTTC,CAGSLSVSSYNEQFF
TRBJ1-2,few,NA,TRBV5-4,TGTGCCAGCAGCTTGTCATCCCAGGGCTATGGCTACACCTTC,CASSLSSQGYGYTF
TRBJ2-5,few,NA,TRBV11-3,TGTGCCAGCAGCGTAGGGACGTCTCAAGAGACCCAGTACTTC,CASSVGTSQETQYF
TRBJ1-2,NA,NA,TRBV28,TGTGCCAGCAGTTCGTCAGGGCTTGTAGCTAACTATGGCTACACCTTC,CASSSSGLVANYGYTF
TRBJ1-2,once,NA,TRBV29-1,TGCAGCGTTGAAGTAGAAAACTATGGCTACACCTTC,CSVEVENYGYTF
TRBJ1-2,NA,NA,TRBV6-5,TGTGCCAGCAGTTATAGGTCAGGGACCTATGGCTACACCTTC,CASSYRSGTYGYTF
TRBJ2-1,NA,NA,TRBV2,TGTGCCAGCAGTGATACGAGCACCTACAATGAGCAGTTCTTC,CASSDTSTYNEQFF
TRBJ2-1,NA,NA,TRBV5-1,TGCGCCAGCAGCCAGGGGCGGTACAATGAGCAGTTCTTC,CASSQGRYNEQFF
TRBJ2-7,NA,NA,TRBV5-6,TGTGCCAGCAGCTTTTTGGGGGGCGACGAGCAGTACTTC,CASSFLGGDEQYF
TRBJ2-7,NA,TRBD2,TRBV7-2,TGTGCCAGCAGCTGGCGGGGGGCTGGCTACGAGCAGTACTTC,CASSWRGAGYEQYF
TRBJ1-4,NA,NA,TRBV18,TGTGCCAGCTCACCAGGGCAGGGTGTTGAAAAACTGTTTTTT,CASSPGQGVEKLFF
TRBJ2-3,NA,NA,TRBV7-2,TGTGCCAGCAGCTTAAAGAGCTCACTAGCTTTAGTTTCAGATACGCAGTATTTT,CASSLKSSLALVSDTQYF
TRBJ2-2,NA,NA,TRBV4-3,TGCGCCAGCAGCCAAGAACTCCTTGGCACCGGGGAGCTGTTTTTT,CASSQELLGTGELFF
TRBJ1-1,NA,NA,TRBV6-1,TGTGCCAGCAGTGAACAGGGAGTAAACACTGAAGCTTTCTTT,CASSEQGVNTEAFF
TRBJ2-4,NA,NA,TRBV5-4,TGTGCCAGCAGCTTGGGTCAGTCCCCGGGCCAAAACATTCAGTACTTC,CASSLGQSPGQNIQYF
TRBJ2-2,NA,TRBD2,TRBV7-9,TGTGCCAGCAGCCCCGCACCGGGACTAGCGGGGTCGAACACCGGGGAGCTGTTTTTT,CASSPAPGLAGSNTGELFF
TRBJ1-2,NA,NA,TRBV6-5,TGTGCCAGCAGTTCGGGATATGGCTACACCTTC,CASSSGYGYTF
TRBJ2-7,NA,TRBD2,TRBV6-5,TGTGCCAGCAGTCGATATAGCGGGAGGCCCTACGAGCAGTACTTC,CASSRYSGRPYEQYF
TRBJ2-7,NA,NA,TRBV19,TGTGCCAGTAGTATAGATTATGGGGCCTACGAGCAGTACTTC,CASSIDYGAYEQYF
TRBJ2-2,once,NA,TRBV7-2,TGTGCCAGCAGCCCGACAATGGCCGGGGAGCTGTTTTTT,CASSPTMAGELFF
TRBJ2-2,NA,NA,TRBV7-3,TGTGCCAGCAGTCGTCAGGAGAACGGGGAGCTGTTTTTT,CASSRQENGELFF
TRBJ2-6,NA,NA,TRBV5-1,TGCGCCAGCAGCTTGGACGGGGTCGGGGCCAACGTCCTGACTTTC,CASSLDGVGANVLTF
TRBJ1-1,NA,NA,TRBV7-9,TGTGCCAGCAGCTACAGTAACACTGAAGCTTTCTTT,CASSYSNTEAFF
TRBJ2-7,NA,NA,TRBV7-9,TGTGCCAGCAGCTTAAAAGGCAGGGCCCCCTACTTC,CASSLKGRAPYF
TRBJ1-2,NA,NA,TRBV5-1,TGCGCCAGCAGCTTGGAGGCGGGGATCGGCTATGGCTACACCTTC,CASSLEAGIGYGYTF
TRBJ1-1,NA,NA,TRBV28,TGTGCCAGCAGTCCCCCTCGGGGCACTGAAGCTTTCTTT,CASSPPRGTEAFF
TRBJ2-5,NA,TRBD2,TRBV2,TGTGCCAGCAGGGCCGGGACTAGCGGGGGGCATCAGTACTTC,CASRAGTSGGHQYF
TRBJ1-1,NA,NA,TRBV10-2,TGCGCCAGCAGGGGGGGACCGCTGAACACTGAAGCTTTCTTT,CASRGGPLNTEAFF
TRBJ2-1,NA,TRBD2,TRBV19,TGTGCCAGTAGTATTCGGACTAGCGGGAGCGACAATGAGCAGTTCTTC,CASSIRTSGSDNEQFF
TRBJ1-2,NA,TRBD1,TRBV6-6,TGTGCCAGCAGTTACGGGCAGGGGGGTAACTATGGCTACACCTTC,CASSYGQGGNYGYTF